This TCR beta chain was sequenced in a study of T-cell reconstitution after alpha-beta-depleted transplantation in children. In its sample, this clonotype was seen many times. The antigen is undetermined. This CDR3 is 15 amino acids long. Per germline, CDR1 MGHRA and CDR2 YSYEKL. V lost 1 base, J lost 3 bases, and 3 bases stayed unmatched. Library preparation (for TCRbeta) was performed with unique molecular identifiers. One entry per CDR3 protein, called by TCRdb with MiXCR from the PCR reads. In the table there are around 800,000 distinct CDR3 sequences, under 20% of which are singletons. Study-level results: The study traced high day-60 TCRbeta diversity in some patients to surviving recipient T cells and thymic progenitors. The origin of alpha-beta T cells about two months after transplant was reportedly several hundred expanded graft clones. From newly produced T cells came most of the T-cell counts and diversity one year after transplant.

This chain links TRBV4-1 with TRBJ2-7; 10 bases align to TRBD2. Sequencing was performed on PBMCs, mostly from graft donor cells, taken 360 days after TCRalphabeta/CD19-depleted stem cell transplant. The source of this sequence is a male patient between 5 and 17 years old who had a stem cell transplant for acute lymphoblastic leukemia, so the T cells may come from the graft donor. The CDR3 sequence is CASSQVTSGVYEQYF. For the CDR3, the DNA is TGCGCCAGCAGCCAAGTCACTAGCGGGGTCTACGAGCAGTACTTC.